Given below is one T cell receptor beta chain in context. The data belong to a study of blood T cell repertoires in COVID-19. Study at large: Acute-phase and convalescent COVID-19 samples originated in the United States, Italy and Spain. Sources were T cells, B-cell-depleted T cells, or PBMCs; the material itself was cDNA or gDNA.

Seattle participants joined during active infection and were tracked over time. Authors' processing steps: For nucleated cells, counts were estimated from reference gene primer amplification. Some clones are missing from TCRdb's copy, which holds only in-frame ones; the method was immunoSEQ multiplex PCR. V and J calls and clone size are those listed in that table; D and trimming were worked out from the DNA. The data hold about 340,000 clones, with approximately 87% observed a single time. Trimming left V 4 bases short and J 0 bases short, with 13 bases between. CDR3 length: 15 amino acids. CDR1 MNHEY and CDR2 SVGEGT come from the germline V gene.

This chain joins TRBV6-2 or TRBV6-3 and TRBJ2-7; tentatively, D is TRBD1 (5 bases). The clonotype originates from a woman in her 50s with COVID-19, enrolled during active disease. The specimen sequenced was peripheral blood. The CDR3, as DNA: TGTGCCAGCAGTTTGGGTGGGGCGAGCTCCTACGAGCAGTACTTC. Its protein is CASSLGGASSYEQYF.